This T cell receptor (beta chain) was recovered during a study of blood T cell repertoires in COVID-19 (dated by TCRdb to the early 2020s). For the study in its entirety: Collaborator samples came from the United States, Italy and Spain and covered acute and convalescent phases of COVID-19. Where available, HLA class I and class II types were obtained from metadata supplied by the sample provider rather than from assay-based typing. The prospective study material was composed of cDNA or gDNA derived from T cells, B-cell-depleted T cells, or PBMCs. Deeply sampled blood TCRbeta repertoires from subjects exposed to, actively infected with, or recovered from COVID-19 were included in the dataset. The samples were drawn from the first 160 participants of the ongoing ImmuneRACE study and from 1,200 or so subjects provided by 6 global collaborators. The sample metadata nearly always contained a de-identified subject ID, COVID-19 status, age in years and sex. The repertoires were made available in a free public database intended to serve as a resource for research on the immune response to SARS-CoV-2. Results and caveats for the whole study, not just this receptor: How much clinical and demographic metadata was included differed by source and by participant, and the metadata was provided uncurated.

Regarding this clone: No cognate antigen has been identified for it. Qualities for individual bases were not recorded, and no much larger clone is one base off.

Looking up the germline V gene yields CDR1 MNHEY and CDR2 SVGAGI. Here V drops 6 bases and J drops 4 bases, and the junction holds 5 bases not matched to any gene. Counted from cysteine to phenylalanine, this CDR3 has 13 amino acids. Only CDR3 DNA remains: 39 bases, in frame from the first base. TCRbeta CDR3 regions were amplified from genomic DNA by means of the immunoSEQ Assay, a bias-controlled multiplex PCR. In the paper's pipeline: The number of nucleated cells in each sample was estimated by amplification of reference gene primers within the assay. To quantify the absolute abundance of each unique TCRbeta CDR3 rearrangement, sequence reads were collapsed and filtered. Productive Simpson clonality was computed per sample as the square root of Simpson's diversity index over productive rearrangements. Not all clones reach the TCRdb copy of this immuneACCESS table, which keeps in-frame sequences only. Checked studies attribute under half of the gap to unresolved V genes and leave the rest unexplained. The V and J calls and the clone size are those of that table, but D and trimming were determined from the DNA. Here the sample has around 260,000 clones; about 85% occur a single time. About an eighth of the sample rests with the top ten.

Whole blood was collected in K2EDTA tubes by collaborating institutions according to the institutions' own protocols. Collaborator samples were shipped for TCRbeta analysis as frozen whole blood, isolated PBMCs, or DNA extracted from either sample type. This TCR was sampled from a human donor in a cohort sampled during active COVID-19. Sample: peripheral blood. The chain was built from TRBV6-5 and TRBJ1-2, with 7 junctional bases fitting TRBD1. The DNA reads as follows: TGTGCCAGCAGGCCCGGGACAGCCTATGGCTACACCTTC. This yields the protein CASRPGTAYGYTF.